Detailed here is one T cell receptor (beta chain). This clonotype was seen many times. Its antigen is currently not known. The input lacks base qualities; no much larger clone sits a single base away. Trimming removed 4 bases from V and 4 bases from J; the gene matches leave 1 base unexplained. The CDR3 covers 13 residues, taking in both the cysteine and the phenylalanine. CDR3 DNA is the only sequence kept; it has 39 bases, read in frame from the first base. The germline V gene yields SGHVS for CDR1 and FQNEAQ for CDR2. The run used an Illumina HiSeq 1500. TCRdb reprocessing: public reads trimmed at Q25 with fastp, clones called with MiXCR, in-frame beta chains kept. CDR3 protein duplicates are merged, each entry listing the most common genes and DNA. Across this sample there are some 450,000 distinct CDR3 sequences, with approximately 30% seen only once. The top ten clonotypes cover around 13% of the sample.

The sample is drawn from a study of T cell repertoires in cytomegalovirus infection (dated by TCRdb to about 2019). About the full investigation: Donor HLA type was relevant to the analysis, as public TCR beta signatures indicated carriage of CMV infection together with the matching HLA type.

Overall study outcomes, separate from this receptor: Cumulative frequency of public TCR beta family members discriminated carriers of CMV infection plus the relevant HLA type in this cohort and an independent roughly 330-donor cohort. The ex vivo response was dominated by HLA-C-restricted CMV-specific TCR beta clonotypes, and the single most frequent clonotype in two of eight donors was supplied by these HLA-C-restricted clonotypes.

The chain couples TRBV7-8 to TRBJ1-5; the junction holds 7 bases that match TRBD1. The clonotype comes from a human donor in good health (CMV status not recorded). Some clones in this sample may be carry-over from other donors' samples. The sample was PBMCs. The CDR3 protein is CASSYRGNQPQHF. The sequenced DNA: TGTGCCAGCAGCTACAGGGGAAATCAGCCCCAGCATTTT.